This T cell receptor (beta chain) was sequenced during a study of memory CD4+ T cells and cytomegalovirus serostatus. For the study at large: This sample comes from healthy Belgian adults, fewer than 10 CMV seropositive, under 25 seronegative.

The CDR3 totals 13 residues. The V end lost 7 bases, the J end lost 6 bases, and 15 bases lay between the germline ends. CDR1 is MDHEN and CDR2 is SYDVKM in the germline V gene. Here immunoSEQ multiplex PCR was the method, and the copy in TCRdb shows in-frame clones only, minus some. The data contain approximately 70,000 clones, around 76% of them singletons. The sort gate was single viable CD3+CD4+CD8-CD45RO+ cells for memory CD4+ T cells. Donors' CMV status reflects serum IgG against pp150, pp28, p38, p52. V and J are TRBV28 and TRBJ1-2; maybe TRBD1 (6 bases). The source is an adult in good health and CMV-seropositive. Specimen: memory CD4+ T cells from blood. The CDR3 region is CASIPGAGDGYTF. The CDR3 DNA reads TGTGCCAGCATCCCCGGCGCAGGGGATGGCTACACCTTC.